The 25 T cell receptor beta chains listed next were all sequenced from one sample in a study of CD8+ T cells in alopecia areata. cDNA prepared by RNA extraction and subsequent reverse transcription served as the template for sequencing. Measured with immunoSEQ multiplex PCR; TCRdb has only the in-frame clones, and not every one. In the table there are 100,000 to 150,000 clones, around 60% of which are singletons. The treatment denotes: oral pan-JAK inhibitor, 5-10 mg twice daily. Sequenced material: CD4+ T cells sorted from blood, taken at week 4, from a patient treated with tofacitinib. The receptors derive from a human donor with alopecia areata.

This clone was recorded once. This sequence joins TRBV29-1 and TRBJ1-1; 7 bases fit TRBD1. The germline V gene has CDR1 SQVTM and CDR2 ANQGSEA. This CDR3 contains 14 residues. The V and J ends lost 3 bases and 4 bases, in that order; junction bases with no gene match: 8. The CDR3 spells CSVDAGTALTEAFF. CDR3 nucleotide sequence: TGCAGCGTTGATGCCGGGACAGCTCTCACTGAAGCTTTCTTT.

This clone was counted a few times. The V and J genes are TRBV25-1 and TRBJ1-4, with D possibly matching TRBD1 (6 bases). Trimming took 4 bases from V and 7 from J, leaving 16 bases between them. Germline CDR1 is MGHDK and CDR2 is SYGVNS. This CDR3 region has 15 residues. The CDR3 nucleotides are TGTGCCAGCAGTGGGTCACAGGGTCGGGGTGAAAAACTGTTTTTT. Its protein product is CASSGSQGRGEKLFF.

In its sample, this clone was seen a few times. The chain couples TRBV2 to TRBJ2-5, with D possibly matching TRBD1 (6 bases). CDR1 is SNHLY and CDR2 is FYNNEI in the germline V gene. The CDR3 totals 14 residues. The germline V and J ends were trimmed by 6 bases and 0 bases, with 11 bases remaining between them. CDR3 sequence (DNA): TGTGCCAGCAGAAAAGACAGGAACCAAGAGACCCAGTACTTC. Protein product: CASRKDRNQETQYF.

This clone has more than one count but fewer than ten. This chain links TRBV7-7 with TRBJ1-5, with 9 positions matching TRBD1. The J segment lost 3 bases and the V segment lost 2 bases, leaving 8 bases of the junction unmatched. The CDR3 sequence is 17 residues long. Germline CDR1 and CDR2: SSHAT and FNYEAQ (reference sequence). In nucleotides, the CDR3 is TGTGCCAGCAGCTTAATGTCGTACAGGGGGCCCAATCAGCCCCAGCATTTT. It yields the protein CASSLMSYRGPNQPQHF.

This chain links TRBV30 with TRBJ2-2; 10 bases align to TRBD1. V shed 8 bases and J 7 bases; nucleotides not matched to a gene: 13. The length of the CDR3 is 15 residues. Per the germline V gene, CDR1 is GTSNPN and CDR2 is SVGIG (reference sequence). The CDR3 loop is CAQTGTGVYGGELFF. The DNA of the CDR3 is TGTGCCCAAACCGGGACAGGGGTATATGGCGGGGAGCTGTTTTTT.

This clone showed up just once. This chain links TRBV4-1 with TRBJ2-1; 11 nucleotides match TRBD2. The CDR3 extends over 15 amino acids. The germline V gene has CDR1 MGHRA and CDR2 YSYEKL. V shed 2 bases and J 7 bases; nucleotides not matched to a gene: 4. As DNA, the CDR3 is TGCGCCAGCAGCCAATTAGCGGGGGGGAGGAATGAGCAGTTCTTC. Protein product: CASSQLAGGRNEQFF.

The CDR3 sequence: CASRSSGQPQHF. Written as DNA, the CDR3 is TGTGCCAGCAGAAGCTCAGGGCAGCCCCAGCATTTT. The J gene is TRBJ1-5, the V gene TRBV28, with D perhaps TRBD1 (5 bases). There are 12 residues in the CDR3. The ends were cut back, 6 bases at V and 7 bases at J, with 10 bases in the middle. Germline V lookup: CDR1 MDHEN, CDR2 SYDVKM.

The chain uses TRBV27 and TRBJ2-7, with D unclear. Germline CDR1 is MNHEY and CDR2 is SMNVEV (reference sequence). V was clipped by 3 bases and J by 1 base, with 7 bases between them. CDR3 size: 13 residues. The CDR3 loop reads CASSLRRSYEQYF. The CDR3 DNA sequence: TGTGCCAGCAGTTTGAGGCGTTCCTACGAGCAGTACTTC.

The table lists this clone with a few counts. CDR3 sequence: CASSQGLGVPYEQYF. CDR3 DNA: TGCGCCAGCAGCCAAGGGTTGGGTGTACCTTACGAGCAGTACTTC. V usage is TRBV4-3 and J usage is TRBJ2-7, with unresolved D. The germline V and J ends were trimmed by 1 base and 4 bases, with 14 bases remaining between them. Germline CDR1 LGHNA, CDR2 YSLEER. The CDR3 consists of 15 residues.

In its sample, this clone was seen a few times. The J gene is TRBJ2-3, the V gene TRBV25-1; 7 bases are a match to TRBD1. The trim removed 8 bases at V and 0 bases at J, leaving 8 bases unmatched. The CDR3 contains 15 residues. Germline V CDR1 and CDR2: MGHDK, SYGVNS. In DNA form, the CDR3 reads TGTGCCAGCTCCAGGACAGGACCTAGCACAGATACGCAGTATTTT. Protein sequence: CASSRTGPSTDTQYF.

The rearrangement uses TRBV7-2 and TRBJ2-7, with D possibly TRBD1 on 6 matching bases. From germline, CDR1 is SGHTA and CDR2 FQGNSA. This CDR3 is built from 14 residues. Trimming shortened V by 1 base and J by 3 bases, and 10 bases separated the two germline ends. This chain's CDR3 is CASSLGTENYEQYF. CDR3 in DNA: TGTGCCAGCAGCTTAGGGACAGAGAACTACGAGCAGTACTTC. Full variable domain (outside the CDR3, taken from reference TRBV7-2 and TRBJ2-7): GAGVSQSPSNKVTEKGKDVELRCDPISGHTALYWYRQSLGQGLEFLIYFQGNSAPDKSGLPSDRFSAERTGGSVSTLTIQRTQQEDSAVYLCASSLGTENYEQYFGPGTRLTVT.

The chain recombines TRBV7-8 with TRBJ2-2; D is perhaps TRBD1 or TRBD2 (5 bases each). The CDR3 totals 15 residues. The germline V and J ends were trimmed by 4 bases and 4 bases, with 13 bases remaining between them. Per germline, CDR1 SGHVS and CDR2 FQNEAQ. The CDR3 spells CASSSWWGSTGELFF. Written as DNA, the CDR3 is TGTGCCAGCAGCTCGTGGTGGGGGAGCACCGGGGAGCTGTTTTTT. Based on the CDR3 plus reference TRBV7-8 and TRBJ2-2, the full variable domain is GAGVSQSPRYKVAKRGQDVALRCDPISGHVSLFWYQQALGQGPEFLTYFQNEAQLDKSGLPSDRFFAERPEGSVSTLKIQRTQQEDSAVYLCASSSWWGSTGELFFGEGSRLTVL.

This clone was detected once. The V gene is TRBV30, the J gene TRBJ1-4; weak D call: TRBD1 (5 bases). The CDR3 spans 13 residues. Germline V gene lookup returns CDR1 GTSNPN and CDR2 SVGIG (reference sequence). V was shortened by 5 bases and J by 7 bases, with 14 bases between the two germline ends. CDR3 loop: CAWSRGISEKLFF. The CDR3 nucleotides read TGTGCCTGGTCAAGGGGAATCAGTGAAAAACTGTTTTTT.

V usage is TRBV5-6 and J usage is TRBJ1-2; 7 bases agree with TRBD1. Trimming removed 4 bases from V and 0 bases from J; junction bases left unmatched: 3. This CDR3 is built from 14 residues. From germline, CDR1 is SGHDT and CDR2 YYEEEE. The CDR3 DNA sequence: TGTGCCAGCAGCCTGACAGGGACTAACTATGGCTACACCTTC. Amino acid sequence: CASSLTGTNYGYTF.

The chain combines TRBV29-1 with TRBJ2-1; D is uncertain. Trimming took 7 bases from V and 8 from J, leaving 15 bases between them. This CDR3 region has 12 residues. Germline V CDR1 and CDR2: SQVTM, ANQGSEA. CDR3 nucleotides: TGCAGCGCTCATCGGTCAGGTCATGAGCAGTTCTTC. Residues: CSAHRSGHEQFF.

The V call is TRBV18, the J call TRBJ2-2; D unclear. Trimming removed 2 bases from V and 2 bases from J, with 6 bases in between. Germline CDR1 and CDR2: KGHSH and LQKENI. The CDR3 has 14 residues. The CDR3 nucleotides read TGTGCCAGCTCACCAGATCATAACACCGGGGAGCTGTTTTTT. Its translation: CASSPDHNTGELFF. The variable domain in full, completed from reference TRBV18 and TRBJ2-2, reads NAGVMQNPRHLVRRRGQEARLRCSPMKGHSHVYWYRQLPEEGLKFMVYLQKENIIDESGMPKERFSAEFPKEGPSILRIQQVVRGDSAAYFCASSPDHNTGELFFGEGSRLTVL.

The rearrangement links TRBV4-1 to TRBJ1-2, with 11 positions matching TRBD1. The V gene end was trimmed by 4 bases and the J gene end by 4 bases; junction bases not matched to a gene: 5. CDR3 length equals 15 residues. CDR1 is MGHRA, CDR2 YSYEKL, per germline. CDR3 DNA: TGCGCCAGCAGCCGAGGACAGGGGGCGGTCTATGGCTACACCTTC. It specifies CASSRGQGAVYGYTF.

The chain employs TRBV5-6 and TRBJ2-1; TRBD2 aligns across 7 bases. V was pared by 2 bases and J by 8 bases, with 7 bases of the junction left unmatched. Per the germline V gene, CDR1 is SGHDT and CDR2 is YYEEEE. The CDR3 has 14 residues. The CDR3 here is CASSLIRGGDEQFF. The DNA of the CDR3 is TGTGCCAGCAGCTTAATCCGCGGGGGAGATGAGCAGTTCTTC.

This clone was found a few times. The J gene is TRBJ2-7, the V gene TRBV25-1; the match to TRBD1 covers 9 bases. This CDR3 is 14 amino acids long. J was trimmed by 0 bases and V by 5 bases; bases with no gene match: 2. The V gene's germline CDR1 is MGHDK and CDR2 SYGVNS. As DNA, the CDR3 is TGTGCCAGCAGTTTGACAGGGGGCTCCTACGAGCAGTACTTC. Translated: CASSLTGGSYEQYF.

This clone has a single count. V gene TRBV30 combines with J gene TRBJ2-7; D assignment may be TRBD1 or TRBD2 (5 bases each). Trimming shortened V by 4 bases and J by 2 bases, and 9 bases separated the two germline ends. Germline CDR1 reads GTSNPN; CDR2 reads SVGIG (reference sequence). This CDR3 spans 12 amino acids. This chain's CDR3 is CAWTRGTYEQYF. CDR3 sequence (DNA): TGTGCCTGGACCCGGGGCACCTACGAGCAGTACTTC.

The CDR3 region has the DNA TGCAGCGTTGAAGATCTCGGGGCAGGGGGAAATGGCTACACCTTC. Translation gives CSVEDLGAGGNGYTF. V usage is TRBV29-1 and J usage is TRBJ1-2, with TRBD1 identical over 7 bases. CDR1 is SQVTM and CDR2 is ANQGSEA in the germline V gene. CDR3 size: 15 residues. With V trimmed by 0 bases and J by 6 bases, 10 bases remained unmatched.

This rearrangement joins TRBV5-1 to TRBJ2-5; 9 bases line up with TRBD2. J lost 1 base, V lost 4 bases, and 8 bases had no gene match. Germline V gene data show CDR1 as SGHRS and CDR2 as YFSETQ. This CDR3 is built from 16 residues. The CDR3 reads CASSVPSGVGQETQYF. The CDR3 nucleotides read TGCGCCAGCAGCGTCCCTAGCGGGGTGGGCCAAGAGACCCAGTACTTC.

The rearrangement links TRBV27 to TRBJ2-5; tentative D call: TRBD2 (5 bases). The V and J ends lost 9 bases and 5 bases respectively, with 22 bases between them. The germline CDR1 and CDR2 sequences are MNHEY and SMNVEV (reference sequence). The CDR3 is 15 amino acids. CDR3 sequence: CASQTTPDGQETQYF. The CDR3 DNA is TGTGCCAGTCAGACTACACCGGACGGGCAGGAGACCCAGTACTTC.

In the case of this clone: One end of the junction does not line up with germline, which may come from a read error. This rearrangement joins TRBV29-1 to TRBJ2-1; TRBD2 matches 9 bases. Germline assignment: CDR1 SQVTM and CDR2 ANQGSEA. The CDR3 is made up of 15 amino acids. DNA for the CDR3: TGCAGCGTTCAAGAGGGTAGCGGGGGATACAATGAGCAGTTCTTC. It yields the protein CSVQEGSGGYNEQFF.

This clone has just a few counts. In DNA form, the CDR3 reads TGTGCCAGCTTAGTCGTTGGCCAAGAGACCCAGTACTTC. Its translation: CASLVVGQETQYF. This rearrangement joins TRBV6-1 to TRBJ2-5; D uncertain. CDR1 and CDR2 from the germline V gene are MNHNS and SASEGT. The germline V and J ends were trimmed by 8 bases and 1 base, with 11 bases remaining between them. The CDR3 sequence is 13 residues long.